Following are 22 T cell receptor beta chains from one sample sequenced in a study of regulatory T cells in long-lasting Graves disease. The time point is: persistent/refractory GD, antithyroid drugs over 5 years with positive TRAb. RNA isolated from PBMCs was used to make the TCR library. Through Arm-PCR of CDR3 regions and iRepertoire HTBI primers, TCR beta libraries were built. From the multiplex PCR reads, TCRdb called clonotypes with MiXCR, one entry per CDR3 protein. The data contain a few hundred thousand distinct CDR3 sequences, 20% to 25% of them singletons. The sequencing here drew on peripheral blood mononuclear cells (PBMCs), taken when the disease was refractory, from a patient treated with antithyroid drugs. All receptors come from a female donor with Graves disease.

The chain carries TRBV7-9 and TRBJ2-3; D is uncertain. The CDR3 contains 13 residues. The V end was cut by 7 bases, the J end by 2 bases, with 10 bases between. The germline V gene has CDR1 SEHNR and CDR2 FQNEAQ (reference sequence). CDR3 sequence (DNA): TGTGCCAGCATACTGCTTAACACAGATACGCAGTATTTT. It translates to CASILLNTDTQYF.

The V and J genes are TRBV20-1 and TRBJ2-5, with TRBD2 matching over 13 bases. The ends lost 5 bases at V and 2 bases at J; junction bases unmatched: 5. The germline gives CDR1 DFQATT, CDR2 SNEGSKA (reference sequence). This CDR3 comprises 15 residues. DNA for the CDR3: TGCAGTGCTTGGACTAGCGGGAGTCTACAAGAGACCCAGTACTTC. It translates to CSAWTSGSLQETQYF.

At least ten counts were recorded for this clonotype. DNA for the CDR3: TGTGCCAGCAGCGGAACCGGGACAGGGACCTACGAGCAGTACTTC. Its protein is CASSGTGTGTYEQYF. The genes are TRBV6-1 and TRBJ2-7; 9 nucleotides line up with TRBD1. The CDR3 is 15 amino acids. V lost 6 bases and J lost 2; bases outside the gene matches: 8. CDR1 is MNHNS, CDR2 SASEGT, per germline.

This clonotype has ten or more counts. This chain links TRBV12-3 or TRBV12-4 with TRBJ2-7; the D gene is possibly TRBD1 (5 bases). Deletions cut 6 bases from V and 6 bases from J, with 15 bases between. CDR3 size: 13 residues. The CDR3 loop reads CASSLAGSGEQYF. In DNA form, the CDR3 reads TGTGCCAGCAGCCTGGCAGGGTCGGGCGAGCAGTACTTC.

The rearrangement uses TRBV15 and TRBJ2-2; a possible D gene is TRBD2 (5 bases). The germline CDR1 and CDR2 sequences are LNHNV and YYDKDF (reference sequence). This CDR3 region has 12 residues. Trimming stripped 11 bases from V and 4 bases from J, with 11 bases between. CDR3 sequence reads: CASNGVTGELFF. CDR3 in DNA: TGTGCCTCGAACGGGGTCACCGGGGAGCTGTTTTTT.

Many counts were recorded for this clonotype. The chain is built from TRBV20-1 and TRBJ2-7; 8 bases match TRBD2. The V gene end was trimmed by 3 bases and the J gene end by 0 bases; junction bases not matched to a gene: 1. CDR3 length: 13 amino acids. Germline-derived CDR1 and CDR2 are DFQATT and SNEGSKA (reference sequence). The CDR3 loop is CSASGGASYEQYF. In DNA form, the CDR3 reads TGCAGTGCTAGCGGGGGGGCCTCCTACGAGCAGTACTTC.

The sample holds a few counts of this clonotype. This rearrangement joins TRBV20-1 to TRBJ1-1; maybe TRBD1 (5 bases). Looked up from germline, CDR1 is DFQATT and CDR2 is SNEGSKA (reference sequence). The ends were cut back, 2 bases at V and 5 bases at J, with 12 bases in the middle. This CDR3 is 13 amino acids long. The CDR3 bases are TGCAGTGCTAGAATCCGGGGCGAGACTGAAGCTTTCTTT. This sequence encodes CSARIRGETEAFF.

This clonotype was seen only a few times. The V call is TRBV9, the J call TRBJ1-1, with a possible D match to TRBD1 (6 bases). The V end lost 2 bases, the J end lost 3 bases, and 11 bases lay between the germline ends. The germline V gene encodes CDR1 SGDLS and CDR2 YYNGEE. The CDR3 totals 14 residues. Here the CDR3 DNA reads TGTGCCAGCAGCGTGGCAGGGGAAGACACTGAAGCTTTCTTT. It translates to CASSVAGEDTEAFF.

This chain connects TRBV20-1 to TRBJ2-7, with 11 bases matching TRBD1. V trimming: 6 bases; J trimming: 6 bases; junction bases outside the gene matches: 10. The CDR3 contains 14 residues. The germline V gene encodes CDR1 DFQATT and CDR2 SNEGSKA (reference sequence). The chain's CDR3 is CSALGQGAIGEQYF. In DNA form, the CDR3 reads TGCAGTGCCCTCGGACAGGGGGCTATCGGCGAGCAGTACTTC.

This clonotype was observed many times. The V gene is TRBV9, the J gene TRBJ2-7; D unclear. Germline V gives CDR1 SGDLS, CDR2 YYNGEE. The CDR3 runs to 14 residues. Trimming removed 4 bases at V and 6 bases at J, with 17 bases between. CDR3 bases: TGTGCCAGCAGCCCCGCCGGTCGATCGTCCGAGCAGTACTTC. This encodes CASSPAGRSSEQYF.

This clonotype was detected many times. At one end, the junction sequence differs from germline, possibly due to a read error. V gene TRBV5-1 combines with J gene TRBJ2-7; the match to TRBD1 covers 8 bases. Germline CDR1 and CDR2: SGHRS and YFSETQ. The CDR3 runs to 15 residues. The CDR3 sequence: CASSLGQGSSYEQYF. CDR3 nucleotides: TGTGCCAGCAGCCTCGGACAGGGATCGTCCTACGAGCAGTACTTC.

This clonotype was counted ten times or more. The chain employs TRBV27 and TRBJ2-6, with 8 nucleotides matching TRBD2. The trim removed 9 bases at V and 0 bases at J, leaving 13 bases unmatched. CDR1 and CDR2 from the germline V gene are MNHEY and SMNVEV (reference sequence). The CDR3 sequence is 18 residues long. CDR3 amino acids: CASLPGLGGSSGANVLTF. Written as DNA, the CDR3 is TGTGCCAGTTTACCGGGACTAGGCGGGAGCTCTGGGGCCAACGTCCTGACTTTC.

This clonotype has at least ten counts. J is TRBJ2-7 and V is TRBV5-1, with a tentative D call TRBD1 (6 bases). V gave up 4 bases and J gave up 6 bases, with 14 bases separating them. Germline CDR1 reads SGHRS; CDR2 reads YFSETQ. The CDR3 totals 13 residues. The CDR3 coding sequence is TGCGCCAGCAGCGTTTACAGGGACCGCGAGCAGTACTTC. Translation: CASSVYRDREQYF.

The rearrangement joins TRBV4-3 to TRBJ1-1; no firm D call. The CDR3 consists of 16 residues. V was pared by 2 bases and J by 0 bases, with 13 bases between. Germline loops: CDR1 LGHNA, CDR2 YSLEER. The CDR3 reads CASSQIITVLNTEAFF. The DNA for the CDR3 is TGCGCCAGCAGCCAAATTATAACGGTTTTGAACACTGAAGCTTTCTTT.

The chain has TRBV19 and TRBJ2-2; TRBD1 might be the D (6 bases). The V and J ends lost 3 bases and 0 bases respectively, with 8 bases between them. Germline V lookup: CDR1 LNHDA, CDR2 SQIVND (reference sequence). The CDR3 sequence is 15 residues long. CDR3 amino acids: CASSIWTANTGELFF. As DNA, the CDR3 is TGTGCCAGTAGTATTTGGACAGCGAACACCGGGGAGCTGTTTTTT.

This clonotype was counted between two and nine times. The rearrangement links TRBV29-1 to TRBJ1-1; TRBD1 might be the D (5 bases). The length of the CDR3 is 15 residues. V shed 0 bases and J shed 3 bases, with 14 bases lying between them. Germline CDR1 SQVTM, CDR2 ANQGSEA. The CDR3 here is CSVEDPDRLYTEAFF. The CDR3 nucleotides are TGCAGCGTTGAAGATCCCGACAGATTATACACTGAAGCTTTCTTT.

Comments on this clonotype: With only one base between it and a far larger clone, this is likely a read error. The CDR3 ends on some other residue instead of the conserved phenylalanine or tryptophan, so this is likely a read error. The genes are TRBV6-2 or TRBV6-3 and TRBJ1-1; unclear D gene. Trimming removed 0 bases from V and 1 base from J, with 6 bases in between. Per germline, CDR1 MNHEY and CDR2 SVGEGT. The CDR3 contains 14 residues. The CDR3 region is CASSYSYRNTEAFL. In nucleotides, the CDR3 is TGTGCCAGCAGTTACTCATACAGGAACACTGAAGCTTTCCTT.

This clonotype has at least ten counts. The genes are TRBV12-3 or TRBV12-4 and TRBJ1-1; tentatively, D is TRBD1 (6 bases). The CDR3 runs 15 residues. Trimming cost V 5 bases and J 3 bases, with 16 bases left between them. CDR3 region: CASSPRQVRDTEAFF. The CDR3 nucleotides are TGTGCCAGCAGTCCCAGACAGGTCCGAGACACTGAAGCTTTCTTT.

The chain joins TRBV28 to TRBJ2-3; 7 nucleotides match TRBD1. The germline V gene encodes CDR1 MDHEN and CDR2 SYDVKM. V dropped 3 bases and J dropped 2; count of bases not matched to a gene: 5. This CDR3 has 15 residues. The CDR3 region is CASSFRGRVTDTQYF. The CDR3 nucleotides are TGTGCCAGCAGTTTTAGGGGGCGGGTCACAGATACGCAGTATTTT.

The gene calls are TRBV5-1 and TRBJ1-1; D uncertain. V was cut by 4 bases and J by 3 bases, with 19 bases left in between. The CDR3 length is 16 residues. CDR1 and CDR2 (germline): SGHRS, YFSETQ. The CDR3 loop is CASSPQAYGRDTEAFF. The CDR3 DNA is TGCGCCAGCAGCCCCCAGGCCTACGGACGGGACACTGAAGCTTTCTTT.

The CDR3 region is CASSYLLYEQYF. The CDR3 nucleotides are TGTGCCAGCAGTTATCTTCTCTACGAGCAGTACTTC. V usage is TRBV6-5 and J usage is TRBJ2-7; D is ambiguous. The CDR3 has 12 residues. Germline V gene lookup returns CDR1 MNHEY and CDR2 SVGAGI. Trimming cost V 3 bases and J 3 bases, with 6 bases left between them.

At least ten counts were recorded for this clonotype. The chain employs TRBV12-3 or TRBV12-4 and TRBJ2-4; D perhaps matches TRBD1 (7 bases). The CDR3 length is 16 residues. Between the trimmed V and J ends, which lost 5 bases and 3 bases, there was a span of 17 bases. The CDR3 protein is CASSHRGGGGKNIQYF. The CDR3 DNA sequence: TGTGCCAGCAGTCACAGGGGAGGTGGCGGCAAAAACATTCAGTACTTC.